The 14 T cell receptor beta chains below come from one sample, sequenced in a study of T cells in Graves' hyperthyroidism and ophthalmopathy. Amplification of TCR beta CDR3 regions was performed using RNA transcripts as template. Using the HTBI primer set, a first-round RT-PCR was run on the TCR CDR3. TCRdb re-derived calls from the multiplex PCR reads in MiXCR, one entry per CDR3 protein. The table lists more than 600,000 distinct CDR3 sequences, around 15% of them singletons, with roughly 8% in the top ten. The specimen sequenced was blood. All receptors derive from a man in his late teens or twenties with Graves' hyperthyroidism.

This clonotype was seen ten or more times. CDR3 DNA: TGTGCCAGCAGTGAAGGGTTTGGGACAGTCACCGGGGAGCTGTTTTTT. It encodes CASSEGFGTVTGELFF. The rearrangement links TRBV2 to TRBJ2-2; the match to TRBD1 covers 7 bases. The CDR3 runs 16 residues. Germline V lookup: CDR1 SNHLY, CDR2 FYNNEI. V was clipped by 1 base and J by 4 bases; unmatched bases: 6.

This clonotype appeared a few times. The CDR3 DNA sequence: TGTGCCAGCAGCTTAGACCCCCAGGCTAGCTCTGGAAACACCATATATTTT. Translating it yields CASSLDPQASSGNTIYF. V usage is TRBV11-2 and J usage is TRBJ1-3, with D unclear. The CDR3 has 17 residues. V was shortened by 0 bases and J by 0 bases, with 12 bases between the two germline ends. CDR1 is SGHAT, CDR2 FQNNGV, per germline.

With respect to this clonotype: A read error may explain this, as a much larger clone is one base away. The chain links TRBV28 to TRBJ2-1; TRBD1 is a possible D gene (7 bases). The CDR3 consists of 17 residues. Germline assignment: CDR1 MDHEN and CDR2 SYDVKM. CDR3 DNA: TGTGCCAGCAGTTTCGGAAGACTAGGGGGCTCCTGCAATGAGCAGTTCTTC. Translated, it gives CASSFGRLGGSCNEQFF.

CDR3 loop: CASGPHYVTGLEKLFF. The CDR3, as DNA: TGTGCCAGCGGCCCGCATTATGTGACAGGGCTAGAAAAACTGTTTTTT. The chain uses TRBV28 and TRBJ1-4, with 7 bases lining up with TRBD1. The length of the CDR3 is 16 residues. CDR1 and CDR2 (germline): MDHEN, SYDVKM. V was pared by 8 bases and J by 8 bases, with 17 bases of the junction left unmatched.

With respect to this clonotype: Here the CDR3 omits its conserved ending phenylalanine or tryptophan, so a read error is the likely source. The V gene is TRBV12-3 or TRBV12-4, the J gene TRBJ1-1; D is perhaps TRBD1 (6 bases). Trimming cost V 6 bases and J 1 base, with 15 bases left between them. The CDR3 is made up of 15 amino acids. DNA of the CDR3: TGTGCCAGCAGGACTCGAGGGGGGAAGAACACTGAAGCTTTCCTT. The encoded protein is CASRTRGGKNTEAFL.

This clonotype was counted ten times or more. V and J are TRBV11-2 and TRBJ2-7; D not resolved. Looked up from germline, CDR1 is SGHAT and CDR2 is FQNNGV. There are 12 residues in the CDR3. V lost 0 bases and J lost 5, with 5 bases in between. The CDR3 region has the DNA TGTGCCAGCAGCTTAGATCAGAACGAGCAGTACTTC. This gives the protein CASSLDQNEQYF.

This clonotype was counted many times. The chain joins TRBV12-5 to TRBJ2-1, with 7 bases fitting TRBD2. This CDR3 spans 14 amino acids. The J segment lost 5 bases and the V segment lost 6 bases, leaving 7 bases of the junction unmatched. Germline V gives CDR1 LGHNT, CDR2 FRNRAP. CDR3 sequence (DNA): TGTGCTAGTGGCCCTAGCGGATTTCACAATGAGCAGTTCTTC. This sequence encodes CASGPSGFHNEQFF.

This clonotype was counted between two and nine times. The CDR3 here is CASSLERTGGLGRTQYF. DNA for the CDR3: TGTGCCAGCAGCTTAGAGCGGACAGGGGGTTTGGGAAGGACCCAGTACTTC. V usage is TRBV7-9 and J usage is TRBJ2-5; 10 nucleotides line up with TRBD1. The V gene end was trimmed by 1 base and the J gene end by 7 bases; junction bases not matched to a gene: 12. This CDR3 comprises 17 residues. The germline gives CDR1 SEHNR, CDR2 FQNEAQ (reference sequence).

This clonotype came up many times. This sequence joins TRBV30 and TRBJ1-2; D remains unclear. This CDR3 has 14 amino acids. The V end was cut by 5 bases, the J end by 3 bases, with 16 bases between. Germline CDR1 GTSNPN, CDR2 SVGIG (reference sequence). The CDR3: CAWEGPGYDYGYTF. As DNA, the CDR3 is TGTGCCTGGGAAGGACCGGGTTATGACTATGGCTACACCTTC.

This chain uses TRBV25-1 with TRBJ1-5; D ambiguous. Germline CDR1 and CDR2: MGHDK and SYGVNS. V lost 4 bases, J lost 5 bases, and 12 bases lay in between. The CDR3 is made up of 14 amino acids. The CDR3 loop reads CASSAPGLDQPQHF. The CDR3 nucleotides are TGTGCCAGCAGTGCGCCGGGTTTGGATCAGCCCCAGCATTTT.

The gene calls are TRBV28 and TRBJ1-3; no reliable D call. Germline V gives CDR1 MDHEN, CDR2 SYDVKM. This CDR3 has 14 amino acids. V was trimmed by 7 bases and J by 4 bases, leaving 14 bases between them. CDR3 DNA: TGTGCCAGCACCGCGTCGGCGGGGGGAAACACCATATATTTT. It translates to CASTASAGGNTIYF. The full variable domain, with the rest looked up from reference TRBV28 and TRBJ1-3, is DVKVTQSSRYLVKRTGEKVFLECVQDMDHENMFWYRQDPGLGLRLIYFSYDVKMKEKGDIPEGYSVSREKKERFSLILESASTNQTSMYLCASTASAGGNTIYFGEGSWLTVV.

This clonotype occurred many times. J is TRBJ1-1 and V is TRBV7-3; D possibly corresponds to TRBD1 (5 bases). V was clipped by 4 bases and J by 1 base, with 7 bases between them. The V gene's germline CDR1 is SGHTA and CDR2 FQGTGA. The CDR3 extends over 13 amino acids. The CDR3 region is CASSSGRNTEAFF. In DNA form, the CDR3 reads TGTGCCAGCAGCTCGGGACGGAACACTGAAGCTTTCTTT.

V gene TRBV10-2 combines with J gene TRBJ2-1, with 8 bases that match TRBD2. Germline loops: CDR1 WSHSY, CDR2 SAAADI. This CDR3 spans 14 amino acids. The trim removed 6 bases at V and 6 bases at J, leaving 7 bases unmatched. As DNA, the CDR3 is TGCGCCAGCAGAGTTTGGACTAGCTTCAATGAGCAGTTCTTC. Its protein is CASRVWTSFNEQFF.

Worth noting for this clonotype: Possible read error: a much larger clone is one base away. The chain employs TRBV13 and TRBJ2-1, with 9 nucleotides matching TRBD2. The closer fit of TRBJ2-7 to the DNA end suggests the J call may be wrong. Germline CDR1 reads PRHDT; CDR2 reads FYEKMQ (reference sequence). The CDR3 has 15 residues. The DNA for the CDR3 is TGTGCCAGCAGCTTAGGGCTAGCGGGATTCAATGAGCAGTACTTC. This encodes CASSLGLAGFNEQYF.